The rows below give T cell receptor beta chains drawn from one sample of a study of regulatory T cells in long-lasting Graves disease. TCRdb re-analysed the multiplex PCR reads in MiXCR, keeping a single row per CDR3 protein. The data hold hundreds of thousands of distinct CDR3 sequences, with about a sixth observed a single time. These data were likewise used in another study, on T cells in Graves' hyperthyroidism and ophthalmopathy.

Sample: peripheral blood mononuclear cells (PBMCs), taken at new diagnosis, from a patient treated with antithyroid drugs. Receptor source: a man aged 35 to 55 with Graves disease. CDR3s leave out the opening cysteine and the closing phenylalanine or tryptophan.

ASLRLGSYEQY,TRBJ2-7,TRBV6-1
AISELGTSGGRPETQY,TRBJ2-5,TRBV10-3
ASSKNLSSDTQY,TRBJ2-3,TRBV7-9
ASIRTSGGAGELF,TRBJ2-2,TRBV6-1
ASSLPGQLEKLF,TRBJ1-4,TRBV28
ASTTDSKNIQY,TRBJ2-4,TRBV7-9
ASSLGGSINEQF,TRBJ2-1,TRBV12-3/TRBV12-4
ASALEGRYSPLH,TRBJ1-6,TRBV2
ASSWEASGDNEQF,TRBJ2-1,TRBV9
ANSLGTGYGYT,TRBJ1-2,TRBV7-3
ASSLALGDTDTQY,TRBJ2-3,TRBV5-1
ASSIGGGWTGELF,TRBJ2-2,TRBV19
ASTSGGAYEQY,TRBJ2-7,TRBV28
ASSGQRGDALH,TRBJ1-6,TRBV5-4
ASSWGLVETQY,TRBJ2-5,TRBV11-2
ASSPRDTLRV,TRBJ2-1,TRBV11-2
ASSLLAGGLPDTQY,TRBJ2-3,TRBV27
ASSHGGANYGYT,TRBJ1-2,TRBV5-1
ASSEALTAGELF,TRBJ2-2,TRBV6-1
SASSPAQPQH,TRBJ1-5,TRBV20-1
ASSLALAGNTGELF,TRBJ2-2,TRBV5-1
AISESRDSYEQY,TRBJ2-7,TRBV10-3
ASTPEGGGRPRNSPLH,TRBJ1-6,TRBV4-1
ASSPNRGDNEQF,TRBJ2-1,TRBV11-2
ASSAVTGFGYEQY,TRBJ2-7,TRBV6-1
ASSGRGTEAF,TRBJ1-1,TRBV25-1
AWSDPTGAWGYT,TRBJ1-2,TRBV30
ASSLPGGRSKAKNIQY,TRBJ2-4,TRBV4-1
ASSRGQGALREQF,TRBJ2-1,TRBV14